This TCR beta chain was sequenced for a study of vaccination and CD4 T cells after COVID-19. The wider study: There were a few convalescent patients sampled at day 14 and again at days 161 to 241 post-vaccination.

Sample time point: late sampling 161 to 241 days after vaccination in three convalescent patients. Treatment denoted: roughly 10-day PBMC culture with coronavirus spike peptide pools or control peptides (ViraFEST assay). Medium was half-exchanged with fresh IL-2 medium on days 3 and 7. This CDR3 has 15 amino acids. CDR1 and CDR2 (germline): SEHNR, FQNEAQ (reference sequence). Trimming shortened V by 1 base and J by 5 bases, and 15 bases separated the two germline ends. Once obtained from cultured CD4+ T cells, the DNA was sequenced using the Oncomine TCR Beta short-read assay. CD4+ T cells were cultured, and genomic DNA was extracted from them. MiXCR, applied by TCRdb to the PCR reads, yields one record per CDR3 protein. The data contain around 26,000 distinct CDR3 sequences, around two fifths of them singletons. This clonotype was counted a few times. The antigen is unknown.

This material consisted of CD4+ T cells from blood, cultured in vitro, taken about 7 months after SARS-CoV-2 vaccination. The source is a human donor who had recovered from COVID-19. This rearrangement joins TRBV7-9 to TRBJ2-7; no firm D call. CDR3 sequence reads: CASSLDRGRIDEQYF. CDR3 in DNA: TGTGCCAGCAGCTTAGATCGCGGAAGGATCGACGAGCAGTACTTC.